Shown below are 20 T cell receptor beta chains from a single sample sequenced in a study of cytomegalovirus exposure and HLA in healthy donors. Vbeta (60) and Jbeta (13) primers were used in the PCR. The table came from immunoSEQ multiplex PCR; TCRdb's copy has only in-frame clones and leaves some out. The sample holds under 200,000 clones; around three quarters are singletons and the top ten take 1.5% to 1.8%. Sequencing used PBMCs. The receptor source for this set is a man between 40 and 49 years old in good health and CMV-seronegative.

This sequence joins TRBV7-2 and TRBJ1-1; D remains unclear. Trimming pared 3 bases from V and 5 bases from J, leaving 7 bases between. This CDR3 is 12 amino acids long. Germline CDR1 and CDR2: SGHTA and FQGNSA. This CDR3 reads CASSLFRTEAFF. CDR3 DNA sequence: TGTGCCAGCAGCTTGTTCAGGACTGAAGCTTTCTTT. Full variable domain (outside the CDR3, taken from reference TRBV7-2 and TRBJ1-1): GAGVSQSPSNKVTEKGKDVELRCDPISGHTALYWYRQSLGQGLEFLIYFQGNSAPDKSGLPSDRFSAERTGGSVSTLTIQRTQQEDSAVYLCASSLFRTEAFFGQGTRLTVV.

The rearrangement joins TRBV29-1 to TRBJ2-7; a possible D gene is TRBD1 (6 bases). Germline V gene sequence: CDR1 SQVTM, CDR2 ANQGSEA. CDR3 size: 13 residues. The CDR3 region is CSGGEGPSYEQYF. CDR3 coding DNA: TGCAGTGGGGGCGAGGGGCCCTCCTACGAGCAGTACTTC.

The chain carries TRBV7-2 and TRBJ2-7; TRBD1 matches 9 bases. The germline V gene has CDR1 SGHTA and CDR2 FQGNSA. The CDR3 length is 15 residues. With 4 bases clipped from V and 0 bases from J, the junction kept 4 bases outside the gene matches. The CDR3 sequence: CASSSGQGSSYEQYF. Here the CDR3 DNA reads TGTGCCAGCAGCTCGGGACAGGGTAGCTCCTACGAGCAGTACTTC.

V gene TRBV7-3 combines with J gene TRBJ2-1, with D possibly TRBD2 on 6 matching bases. The CDR3 loop spans 17 amino acids. V lost 1 base, J lost 7 bases, and 20 bases lay in between. Germline assignment: CDR1 SGHTA and CDR2 FQGTGA. In DNA, the CDR3 is TGTGCCAGCAGCTTAATGGCTAGCGTCCCTCTTGTGAATGAGCAGTTCTTC. Amino acid sequence: CASSLMASVPLVNEQFF.

This chain links TRBV19 with TRBJ2-2; TRBD1 aligns across 7 bases. The ends lost 7 bases at V and 6 bases at J; junction bases unmatched: 2. This CDR3 has 12 residues. Germline V gene sequence: CDR1 LNHDA, CDR2 SQIVND (reference sequence). This CDR3 is CASTQGAGELFF. The CDR3 region has the DNA TGTGCCAGTACCCAGGGGGCCGGGGAGCTGTTTTTT.

This chain links TRBV7-8 with TRBJ1-5; D is unclear. CDR1 is SGHVS, CDR2 FQNEAQ, per germline. Trimming left V 5 bases short and J 5 bases short, with 13 bases between. This CDR3 is 14 amino acids long. CDR3 amino acids: CASSPSGIDQPQHF. The CDR3 DNA follows: TGTGCCAGCAGCCCGTCCGGGATTGATCAGCCCCAGCATTTT.

In this sample, this clone turned up a few times. The chain joins TRBV19 to TRBJ1-1, with TRBD1 as a possible D gene (5 bases). Germline assignment: CDR1 LNHDA and CDR2 SQIVND (reference sequence). The CDR3 is 14 amino acids. V was clipped by 4 bases and J by 3 bases, with 12 bases between them. CDR3 nucleotides: TGTGCCAGTAGTAGGCGCCGCAGGGACACTGAAGCTTTCTTT. The encoded protein is CASSRRRRDTEAFF. Together with reference TRBV19 and TRBJ1-1, the CDR3 gives the full variable domain: DGGITQSPKYLFRKEGQNVTLSCEQNLNHDAMYWYRQDPGQGLRLIYYSQIVNDFQKGDIAEGYSVSREKKESFPLTVTSAQKNPTAFYLCASSRRRRDTEAFFGQGTRLTVV.

About this clone: The sample holds other DNA sequences that translate to the same CDR3. This chain links TRBV7-3 with TRBJ2-1, with D perhaps TRBD1 (6 bases). The V and J ends lost 2 bases and 5 bases respectively, with 13 bases between them. CDR1 and CDR2 from the germline V gene are SGHTA and FQGTGA. The CDR3 spans 15 residues. This CDR3 reads CASSLSQGKDNEQFF. In nucleotides, the CDR3 is TGTGCCAGCAGCTTATCACAGGGTAAGGACAATGAGCAGTTCTTC.

The chain is built from TRBV27 and TRBJ1-5; 10 bases fit TRBD1. Germline V CDR1 and CDR2: MNHEY, SMNVEV (reference sequence). Trimming took 4 bases from V and 6 from J; bases not matched to a gene: 12. There are 17 residues in the CDR3. The CDR3 loop reads CASSYGIGDRGAQPQHF. The CDR3 nucleotides are TGTGCCAGCAGTTACGGAATAGGGGACAGGGGAGCTCAGCCCCAGCATTTT.

This clone has a handful of counts. The chain employs TRBV6-1 and TRBJ1-1; 8 bases match TRBD1. Trimming removed 7 bases from V and 0 bases from J; junction bases left unmatched: 7. In germline, CDR1 is MNHNS, CDR2 SASEGT. The CDR3 has 15 amino acids. CDR3 DNA: TGTGCCAGCATGGACAGGGCTACACTGAACACTGAAGCTTTCTTT. It yields the protein CASMDRATLNTEAFF.

The chain employs TRBV2 and TRBJ1-3; D remains ambiguous. The CDR3 covers 17 residues. The germline CDR1 and CDR2 sequences are SNHLY and FYNNEI. Trimming shortened V by 2 bases and J by 0 bases, and 14 bases separated the two germline ends. Written as DNA, the CDR3 is TGTGCCAGCAGTGAAAGTCCAGGCACCAGCTCTGGAAACACCATATATTTT. Its translation: CASSESPGTSSGNTIYF.

As concerns this clone: This same CDR3 is encoded by further DNA sequences in the sample. The chain links TRBV6-6 to TRBJ2-7; the match to TRBD1 covers 9 bases. Germline CDR1 and CDR2: MNHNY and SVGAGI (reference sequence). The CDR3 has 14 amino acids. With 0 bases clipped from V and 4 bases from J, the junction kept 1 base outside the gene matches. CDR3 nucleotides: TGTGCCAGCAGTTACTCGGGACAGGGTTACGAGCAGTACTTC. It codes for CASSYSGQGYEQYF.

The gene calls are TRBV11-1 and TRBJ2-5; D may be TRBD2 (6 bases). Trimming removed 5 bases at V and 1 base at J, with 8 bases between. The CDR3 length is 13 residues. Germline V lookup: CDR1 SGHAT, CDR2 FQDESV (reference sequence). The CDR3 loop reads CASSRGFQETQYF. CDR3 sequence (DNA): TGTGCCAGCAGCCGGGGGTTCCAAGAGACCCAGTACTTC.

The chain links TRBV10-3 to TRBJ1-1; D not resolved. Per the germline V gene, CDR1 is ENHRY and CDR2 is SYGVKD. The CDR3 has 11 amino acids. V lost 6 bases, J lost 7 bases, and 9 bases lay in between. The CDR3 region has the DNA TGTGCCATCAGGAGGGAGGATGAAGCTTTCTTT. Translated, it gives CAIRREDEAFF.

This rearrangement joins TRBV5-4 to TRBJ2-1; 9 positions agree with TRBD2. CDR3 size: 15 residues. Trimming at V came to 4 bases and at J to 7 bases, leaving 9 bases not matched to a gene. In germline, CDR1 is SGHNT, CDR2 YYREEE (reference sequence). Written as DNA, the CDR3 is TGTGCCAGCAGCACCGGGACTAGCTCGTCAAATGAGCAGTTCTTC. Encoded protein: CASSTGTSSSNEQFF.

This clone is a singleton in its sample. This chain links TRBV18 with TRBJ1-2; unclear D gene. The CDR3 consists of 13 residues. Per germline, CDR1 KGHSH and CDR2 LQKENI. V was pared by 3 bases and J by 2 bases, with 7 bases between. CDR3 in DNA: TGTGCCAGCTCACCCGACAAAAACTATGGCTACACCTTC. This gives the protein CASSPDKNYGYTF.

The chain links TRBV27 to TRBJ2-7; 7 positions agree with TRBD2. CDR1 and CDR2 (germline): MNHEY, SMNVEV (reference sequence). The CDR3 consists of 14 residues. Unmatched junction bases numbered 8, after V lost 3 bases and J lost 6 bases. The CDR3 protein is CASSLRGIGVEQYF. The CDR3 region has the DNA TGTGCCAGCAGTTTGCGGGGGATTGGCGTCGAGCAGTACTTC.

V and J are TRBV27 and TRBJ2-1; 7 nucleotides align to TRBD2. The germline CDR1 and CDR2 sequences are MNHEY and SMNVEV (reference sequence). The CDR3 consists of 15 residues. V trimming: 1 base; J trimming: 2 bases; junction bases outside the gene matches: 2. The CDR3 sequence is CASSLWGGPYNEQFF. CDR3 nucleotide sequence: TGTGCCAGCAGTTTATGGGGGGGTCCCTACAATGAGCAGTTCTTC.

This rearrangement joins TRBV18 to TRBJ1-1; a possible D gene is TRBD1 (5 bases). V was clipped by 3 bases and J by 2 bases, with 10 bases between them. Germline CDR1 KGHSH, CDR2 LQKENI. The CDR3 has 14 amino acids. CDR3 loop: CASSPSDINTEAFF. The CDR3 DNA sequence: TGTGCCAGCTCACCTTCGGACATTAACACTGAAGCTTTCTTT.

The rearrangement links TRBV11-3 to TRBJ2-3; D remains unclear. The V end lost 6 bases, the J end lost 7 bases, and 14 bases lay between the germline ends. The germline V gene encodes CDR1 SGHNT and CDR2 YENEEA. The CDR3 extends over 13 amino acids. CDR3 in amino acids: CASSNGPRNTQYF. The DNA for the CDR3 is TGTGCCAGCAGTAATGGGCCGCGCAATACGCAGTATTTT.